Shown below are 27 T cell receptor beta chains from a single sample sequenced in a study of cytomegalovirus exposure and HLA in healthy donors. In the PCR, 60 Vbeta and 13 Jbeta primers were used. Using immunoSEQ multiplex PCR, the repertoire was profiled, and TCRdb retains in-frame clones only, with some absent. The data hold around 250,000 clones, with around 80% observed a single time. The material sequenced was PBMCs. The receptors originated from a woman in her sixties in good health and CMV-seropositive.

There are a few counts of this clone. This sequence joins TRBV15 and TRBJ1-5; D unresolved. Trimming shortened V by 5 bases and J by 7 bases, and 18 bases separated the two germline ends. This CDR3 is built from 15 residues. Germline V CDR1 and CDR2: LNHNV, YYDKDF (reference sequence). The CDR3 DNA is TGTGCCACCAGCCCGATTGGCGGCCTGCGGCAGCCCCAGCATTTT. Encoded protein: CATSPIGGLRQPQHF.

The CDR3 here is CAWSLYRALETKNIQYF. The CDR3 DNA reads as TGTGCCTGGAGTTTATACAGGGCTTTGGAAACCAAAAACATTCAGTACTTC. The chain joins TRBV30 to TRBJ2-4, with D possibly being TRBD1 (6 bases). Germline V gives CDR1 GTSNPN, CDR2 SVGIG (reference sequence). The CDR3 sequence is 17 residues long. The ends were cut back, 2 bases at V and 2 bases at J, with 19 bases in the middle.

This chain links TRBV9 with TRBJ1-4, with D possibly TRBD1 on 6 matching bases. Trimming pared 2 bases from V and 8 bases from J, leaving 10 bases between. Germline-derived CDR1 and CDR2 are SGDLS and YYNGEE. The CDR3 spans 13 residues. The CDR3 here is CASSVGGQEKLFF. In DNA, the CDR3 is TGTGCCAGCAGCGTGGGGGGGCAGGAAAAACTGTTTTTT.

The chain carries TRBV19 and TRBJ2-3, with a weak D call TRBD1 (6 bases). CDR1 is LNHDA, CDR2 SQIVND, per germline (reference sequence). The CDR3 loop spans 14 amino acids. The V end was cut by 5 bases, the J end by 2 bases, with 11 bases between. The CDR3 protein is CASSRGQPTDTQYF. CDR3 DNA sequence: TGTGCCAGTAGTCGAGGACAGCCCACAGATACGCAGTATTTT.

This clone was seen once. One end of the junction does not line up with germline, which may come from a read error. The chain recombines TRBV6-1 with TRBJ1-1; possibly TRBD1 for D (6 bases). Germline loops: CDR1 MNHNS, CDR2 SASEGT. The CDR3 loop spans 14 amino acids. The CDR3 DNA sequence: TGTGCCAGCAGTGAAAGGGGGGGAAACAGTGAAGCTTTCTTT. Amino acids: CASSERGGNSEAFF.

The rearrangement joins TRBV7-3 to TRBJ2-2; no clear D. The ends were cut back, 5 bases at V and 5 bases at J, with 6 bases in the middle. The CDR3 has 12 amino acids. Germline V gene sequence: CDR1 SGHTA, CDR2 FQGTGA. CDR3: CASSPRTGELFF. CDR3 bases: TGTGCCAGCAGCCCCCGGACCGGGGAGCTGTTTTTT. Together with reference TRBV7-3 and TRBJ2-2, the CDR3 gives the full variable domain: GAGVSQTPSNKVTEKGKYVELRCDPISGHTALYWYRQSLGQGPEFLIYFQGTGAADDSGLPNDRFFAVRPEGSVSTLKIQRTERGDSAVYLCASSPRTGELFFGEGSRLTVL.

The CDR3 DNA follows: TGTGCCAGCAGTCAAGACATTAACTATGGCTACACCTTC. Translated, it gives CASSQDINYGYTF. The V gene is TRBV7-3, the J gene TRBJ1-2; no definite D call. The V gene's germline CDR1 is SGHTA and CDR2 FQGTGA. The CDR3 is 13 amino acids. Trimming removed 6 bases at V and 1 base at J, with 9 bases between.

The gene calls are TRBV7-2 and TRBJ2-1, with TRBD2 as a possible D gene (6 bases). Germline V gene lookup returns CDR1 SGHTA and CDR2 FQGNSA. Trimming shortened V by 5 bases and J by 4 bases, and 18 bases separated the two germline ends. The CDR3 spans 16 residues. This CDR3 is CASSQTRGAGYNEQFF. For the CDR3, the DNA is TGTGCCAGCAGCCAGACGAGAGGGGCGGGATACAATGAGCAGTTCTTC.

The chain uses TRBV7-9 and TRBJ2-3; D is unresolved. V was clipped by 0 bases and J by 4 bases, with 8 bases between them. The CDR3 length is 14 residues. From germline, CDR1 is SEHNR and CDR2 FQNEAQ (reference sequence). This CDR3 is CASSLAVVADTQYF. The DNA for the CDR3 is TGTGCCAGCAGCTTAGCTGTAGTGGCAGATACGCAGTATTTT.

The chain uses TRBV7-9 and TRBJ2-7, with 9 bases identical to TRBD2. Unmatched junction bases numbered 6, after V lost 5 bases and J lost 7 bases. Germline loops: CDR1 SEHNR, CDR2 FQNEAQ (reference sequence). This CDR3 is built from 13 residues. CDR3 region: CASSNGLATEQYF. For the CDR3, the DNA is TGTGCCAGCAGCAACGGACTAGCGACAGAGCAGTACTTC.

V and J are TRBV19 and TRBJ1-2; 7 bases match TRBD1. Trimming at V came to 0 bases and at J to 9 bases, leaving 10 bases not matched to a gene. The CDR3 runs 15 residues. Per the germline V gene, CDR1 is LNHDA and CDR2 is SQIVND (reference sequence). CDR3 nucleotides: TGTGCCAGTAGTATAGACCCCCGGGACAGTGAAAGCTACACCTTC. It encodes CASSIDPRDSESYTF.

The CDR3 loop is CASSEASSADTDTQYF. CDR3 in DNA: TGCGCCAGCAGCGAGGCCTCTAGCGCAGACACAGATACGCAGTATTTT. The chain employs TRBV5-1 and TRBJ2-3; possible D gene TRBD2, 6 bases. Germline V gene data show CDR1 as SGHRS and CDR2 as YFSETQ. The CDR3 runs 16 residues. Trimming removed 4 bases at V and 2 bases at J, with 17 bases between.

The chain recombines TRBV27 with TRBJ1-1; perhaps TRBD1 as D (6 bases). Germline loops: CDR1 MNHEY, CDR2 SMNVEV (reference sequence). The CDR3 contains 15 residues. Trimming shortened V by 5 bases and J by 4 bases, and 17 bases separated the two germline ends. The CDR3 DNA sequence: TGTGCCAGCAGTCACTCGACAGGTTTAAGCACTGAAGCTTTCTTT. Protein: CASSHSTGLSTEAFF.

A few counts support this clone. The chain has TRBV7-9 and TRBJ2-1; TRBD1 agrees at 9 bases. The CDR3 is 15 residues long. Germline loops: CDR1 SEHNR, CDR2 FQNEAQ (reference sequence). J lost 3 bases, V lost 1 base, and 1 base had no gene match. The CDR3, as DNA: TGTGCCAGCAGCTTAGAGGGACAGGGCTACAATGAGCAGTTCTTC. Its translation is CASSLEGQGYNEQFF.

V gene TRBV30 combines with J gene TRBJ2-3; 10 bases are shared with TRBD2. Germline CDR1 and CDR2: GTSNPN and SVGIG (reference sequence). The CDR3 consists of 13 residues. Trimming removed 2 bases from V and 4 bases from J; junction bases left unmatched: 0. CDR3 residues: CAWSLAGADTQYF. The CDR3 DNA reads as TGTGCCTGGAGTCTAGCGGGAGCAGATACGCAGTATTTT.

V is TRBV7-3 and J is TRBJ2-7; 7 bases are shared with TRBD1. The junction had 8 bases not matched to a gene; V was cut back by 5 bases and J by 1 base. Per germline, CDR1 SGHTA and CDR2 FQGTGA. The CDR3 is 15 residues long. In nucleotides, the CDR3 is TGTGCCAGCAGCCCCAGCCGGGACAGTTCCTACGAGCAGTACTTC. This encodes CASSPSRDSSYEQYF.

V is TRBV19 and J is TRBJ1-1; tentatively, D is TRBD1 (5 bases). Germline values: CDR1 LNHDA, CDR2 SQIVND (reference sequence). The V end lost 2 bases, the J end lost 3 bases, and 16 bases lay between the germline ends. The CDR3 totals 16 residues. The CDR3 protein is CASSIFGAGEDTEAFF. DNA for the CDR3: TGTGCCAGTAGTATATTTGGGGCAGGCGAGGACACTGAAGCTTTCTTT. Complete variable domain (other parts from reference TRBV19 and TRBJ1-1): DGGITQSPKYLFRKEGQNVTLSCEQNLNHDAMYWYRQDPGQGLRLIYYSQIVNDFQKGDIAEGYSVSREKKESFPLTVTSAQKNPTAFYLCASSIFGAGEDTEAFFGQGTRLTVV.

CDR3 nucleotides: TGTGCCAGCAGCCGGGACAGGGGAGATGGCTACACCTTC. It codes for CASSRDRGDGYTF. The chain couples TRBV6-5 to TRBJ1-2, with TRBD1 matching over 10 bases. CDR1 MNHEY and CDR2 SVGAGI come from the germline V gene. The CDR3 runs 13 residues. Trimming removed 6 bases from V and 6 bases from J; junction bases left unmatched: 4.

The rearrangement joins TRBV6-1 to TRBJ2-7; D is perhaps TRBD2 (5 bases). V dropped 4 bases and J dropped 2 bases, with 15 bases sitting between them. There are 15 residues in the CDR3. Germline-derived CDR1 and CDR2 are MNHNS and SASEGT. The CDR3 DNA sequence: TGTGCCAGCAGTGTTTTCGAGGGTTTCACCTACGAGCAGTACTTC. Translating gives CASSVFEGFTYEQYF.

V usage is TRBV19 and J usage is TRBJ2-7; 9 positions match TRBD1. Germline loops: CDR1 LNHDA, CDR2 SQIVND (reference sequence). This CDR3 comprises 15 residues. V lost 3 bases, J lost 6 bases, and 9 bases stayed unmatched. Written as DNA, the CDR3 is TGTGCCAGTAGTATGGGGGACAGGGAAAGAGTCGAGCAGTACTTC. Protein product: CASSMGDRERVEQYF.

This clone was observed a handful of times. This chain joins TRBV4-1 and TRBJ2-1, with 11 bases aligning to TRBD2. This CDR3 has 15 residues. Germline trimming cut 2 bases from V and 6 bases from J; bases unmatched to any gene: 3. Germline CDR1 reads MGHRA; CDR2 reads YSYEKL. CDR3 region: CASSQPGLAGNEQFF. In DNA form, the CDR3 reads TGCGCCAGCAGCCAACCCGGACTAGCGGGCAATGAGCAGTTCTTC.

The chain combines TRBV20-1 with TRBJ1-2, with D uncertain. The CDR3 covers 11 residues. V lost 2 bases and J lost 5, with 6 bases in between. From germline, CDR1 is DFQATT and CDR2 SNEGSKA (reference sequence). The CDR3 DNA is TGCAGTGCTAGACCTTCTTATGGCTACACCTTC. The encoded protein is CSARPSYGYTF.

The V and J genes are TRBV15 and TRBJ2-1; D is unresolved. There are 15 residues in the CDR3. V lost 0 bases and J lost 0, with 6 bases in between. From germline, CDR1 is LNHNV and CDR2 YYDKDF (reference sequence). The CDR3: CATSREAPSYNEQFF. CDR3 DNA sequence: TGTGCCACCAGCAGAGAGGCTCCCTCCTACAATGAGCAGTTCTTC.

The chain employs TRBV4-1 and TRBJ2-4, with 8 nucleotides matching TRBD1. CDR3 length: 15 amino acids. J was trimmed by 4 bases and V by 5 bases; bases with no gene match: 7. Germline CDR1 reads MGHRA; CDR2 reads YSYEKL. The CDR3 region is CASSSPGTGKNIQYF. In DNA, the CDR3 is TGCGCCAGCAGCAGCCCCGGGACAGGAAAAAACATTCAGTACTTC.

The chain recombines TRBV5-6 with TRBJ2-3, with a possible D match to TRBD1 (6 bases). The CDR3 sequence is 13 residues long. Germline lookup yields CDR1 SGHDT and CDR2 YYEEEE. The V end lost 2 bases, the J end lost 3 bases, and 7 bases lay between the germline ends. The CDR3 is CASSFGQTDTQYF. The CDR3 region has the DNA TGTGCCAGCAGCTTTGGACAGACAGATACGCAGTATTTT.

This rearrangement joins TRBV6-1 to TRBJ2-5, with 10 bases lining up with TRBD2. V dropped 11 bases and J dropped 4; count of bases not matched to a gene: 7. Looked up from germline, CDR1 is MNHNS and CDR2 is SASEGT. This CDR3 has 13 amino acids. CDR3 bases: TGTGCCTTCCAGCGGGAGGGAAGAGAGACCCAGTACTTC. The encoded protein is CAFQREGRETQYF.

The CDR3 protein is CATSRGHNLEQYF. CDR3 nucleotides: TGTGCCACCAGCAGAGGGCATAACCTCGAGCAGTACTTC. The chain carries TRBV15 and TRBJ2-7; D is unresolved. Trimming took off 1 base at V and 6 bases at J, with 10 bases between the two ends. This CDR3 is 13 amino acids long. Germline CDR1 and CDR2: LNHNV and YYDKDF (reference sequence).